This T cell receptor beta chain is drawn from a study of response to subunit inactivated influenza vaccine. CDR1 and CDR2 (germline): MNHEY, SMNVEV (reference sequence). V lost 3 bases, J lost 2 bases, and 5 bases lay in between. The CDR3 sequence is 13 residues long. On this clonotype itself: Its antigen is not known.

TCRdb re-analysed the RT-PCR reads in MiXCR, keeping a single row per CDR3 protein. The profile covers almost 250,000 distinct CDR3 sequences, with 9% to 15% appearing a single time and 7.8% taken by the ten largest. Study-wide results and limits: T cells newly recruited by each seasonal influenza vaccination are few, the authors suggested.

The starting material was non-naive T cells sorted from PBMCs, obtained 14 to 15 days before vaccination. This clonotype originated in a man between 50 and 59 years old who received an inactivated influenza vaccine. The genes are TRBV27 and TRBJ1-5; D is unresolved. The CDR3 region has the DNA TGTGCCAGCAGTTTCGTGGGCAATCAGCCCCAGCATTTT. This encodes CASSFVGNQPQHF.